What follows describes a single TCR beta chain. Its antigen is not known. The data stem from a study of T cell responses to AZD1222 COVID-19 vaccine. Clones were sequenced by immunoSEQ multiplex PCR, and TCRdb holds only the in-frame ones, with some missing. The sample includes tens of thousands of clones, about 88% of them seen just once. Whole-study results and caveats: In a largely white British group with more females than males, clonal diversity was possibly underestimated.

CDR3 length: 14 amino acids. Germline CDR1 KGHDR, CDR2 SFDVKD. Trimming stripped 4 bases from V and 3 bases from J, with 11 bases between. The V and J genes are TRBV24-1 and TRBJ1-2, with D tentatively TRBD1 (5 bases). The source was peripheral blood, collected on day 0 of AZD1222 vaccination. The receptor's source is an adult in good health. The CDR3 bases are TGTGCCACCAGTGACCGGGGCCCTTACTATGGCTACACCTTC. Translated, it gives CATSDRGPYYGYTF.